One and the same sample provided the 29 T cell receptor beta chains below, sequenced in a study of T cells in Graves' hyperthyroidism and ophthalmopathy. Regions amplified from RNA transcripts were the TCR beta CDR3 regions. A set of HTBI primers served as the primers for a first-round RT-PCR of the TCR CDR3. One entry per CDR3 protein results from TCRdb running MiXCR on the multiplex PCR reads. The data contain 540,000 or so distinct CDR3 sequences, around 14% of them singletons. Sequencing was carried out using blood. The receptors derive from a woman under 40 with Graves' hyperthyroidism.

This clonotype occurred many times. The chain is built from TRBV6-1 and TRBJ1-2; TRBD1 matches at 7 bases. The V gene end was trimmed by 5 bases and the J gene end by 8 bases; junction bases not matched to a gene: 8. The CDR3 consists of 13 residues. The germline V gene has CDR1 MNHNS and CDR2 SASEGT. In nucleotides, the CDR3 is TGTGCCAGCAGTCAAGACAGGGCTAACGGCTACACCTTC. Its translation is CASSQDRANGYTF.

Ten or more counts support this clonotype. This CDR3 is CASSPSGLGDEKLFF. CDR3 DNA sequence: TGTGCCAGCTCACCGTCAGGACTCGGGGATGAAAAACTGTTTTTT. The chain couples TRBV18 to TRBJ1-4; D ambiguous. CDR3 size: 15 residues. Trimming cost V 3 bases and J 6 bases, with 14 bases left between them. CDR1 and CDR2 (germline): KGHSH, LQKENI.

This clonotype was counted at least ten times. The rearrangement uses TRBV6-1 and TRBJ2-2; possibly TRBD2 for D (6 bases). The CDR3 has 17 amino acids. The V end lost 11 bases, the J end lost 0 bases, and 22 bases lay between the germline ends. CDR1 is MNHNS, CDR2 SASEGT, per germline. DNA for the CDR3: TGTGCCTCCTCAAGAAATGATGGCGGGACGAACACCGGGGAGCTGTTTTTT. Its translation: CASSRNDGGTNTGELFF.

V and J are TRBV9 and TRBJ2-7, with a possible D match to TRBD2 (6 bases). The CDR3 extends over 15 amino acids. The V gene lost 4 bases and the J gene lost 5 bases, with 19 bases spanning the gap. Germline values: CDR1 SGDLS, CDR2 YYNGEE. CDR3 residues: CASSPDAGSVDEQYF. The CDR3 DNA is TGTGCCAGCAGCCCAGACGCGGGGAGCGTAGACGAGCAGTACTTC.

This clonotype was counted ten times or more. The chain employs TRBV2 and TRBJ2-7; 10 nucleotides line up with TRBD1. Germline CDR1 is SNHLY and CDR2 is FYNNEI. V dropped 6 bases and J dropped 7; count of bases not matched to a gene: 6. The length of the CDR3 is 13 residues. CDR3 residues: CASSGQGGREQYF. For the CDR3, the DNA is TGTGCCAGCAGCGGACAGGGGGGGAGGGAGCAGTACTTC.

This clonotype was counted between two and nine times. The chain recombines TRBV4-2 with TRBJ2-3; TRBD2 agrees at 10 bases. The CDR3 covers 17 residues. J lost 3 bases, V lost 2 bases, and 8 bases had no gene match. Germline V gene lookup returns CDR1 LGHNA and CDR2 YNFKEQ. In DNA form, the CDR3 reads TGTGCCAGCAGCCAACAGCCGGGACTAGCGTTAACAGATACGCAGTATTTT. Its translation: CASSQQPGLALTDTQYF.

This chain joins TRBV4-1 and TRBJ2-4; possibly TRBD1 or TRBD2 for D (6 bases each). V was clipped by 3 bases and J by 1 base, with 16 bases between them. The CDR3 has 17 residues. Germline V gene data show CDR1 as MGHRA and CDR2 as YSYEKL. CDR3 region: CASSQKGGRLAKNIQYF. The CDR3 DNA is TGCGCCAGCAGCCAGAAAGGGGGGAGGTTGGCCAAAAACATTCAGTACTTC.

This clonotype came up many times. The chain recombines TRBV6-2 or TRBV6-3 with TRBJ2-7, with 7 positions matching TRBD2. The CDR3 loop spans 14 amino acids. The V gene end was trimmed by 5 bases and the J gene end by 0 bases; junction bases not matched to a gene: 4. CDR1 is MNHEY and CDR2 is SVGEGT in the germline V gene. CDR3 sequence: CASSEAGVSYEQYF. As DNA, the CDR3 is TGTGCCAGCAGTGAGGCGGGAGTCTCCTACGAGCAGTACTTC.

The chain links TRBV5-1 to TRBJ2-6; 12 bases are a match to TRBD2. With 4 bases clipped from V and 0 bases from J, the junction kept 5 bases outside the gene matches. CDR3 length: 18 amino acids. Germline V CDR1 and CDR2: SGHRS, YFSETQ. This CDR3 reads CASSPGLAGYSGANVLTF. Here the CDR3 DNA reads TGCGCCAGCAGCCCGGGACTAGCGGGCTACTCTGGGGCCAACGTCCTGACTTTC.

This clonotype was recorded many times. J is TRBJ2-7 and V is TRBV6-1; unclear D gene. Trimming cost V 6 bases and J 0 bases, with 9 bases left between them. Germline loops: CDR1 MNHNS, CDR2 SASEGT. CDR3 length equals 13 residues. Written as DNA, the CDR3 is TGTGCCAGCAGCCAGGACCACTCCTACGAGCAGTACTTC. Amino acid sequence: CASSQDHSYEQYF.

V is TRBV7-9 and J is TRBJ2-7; TRBD2 matches at 13 bases. Germline CDR1 is SEHNR and CDR2 is FQNEAQ (reference sequence). This CDR3 is built from 17 residues. The V and J ends lost 7 bases and 0 bases, in that order; junction bases with no gene match: 9. The CDR3 reads CASTTGLAGPYSYEQYF. DNA for the CDR3: TGTGCCAGCACCACGGGACTAGCGGGGCCTTACTCCTACGAGCAGTACTTC.

In this sample, this clonotype turned up many times. The chain combines TRBV7-9 with TRBJ2-7; perhaps D is TRBD1 or TRBD2 (6 bases each). CDR1 is SEHNR and CDR2 is FQNEAQ in the germline V gene (reference sequence). The germline V and J ends were trimmed by 1 base and 4 bases, with 17 bases remaining between them. The CDR3 extends over 16 amino acids. The CDR3 is CASSLVGGIRGYEQYF. The CDR3 DNA is TGTGCCAGCAGCTTAGTGGGGGGCATCCGGGGGTACGAGCAGTACTTC.

This clonotype showed up many times. The genes are TRBV18 and TRBJ1-5; 10 nucleotides agree with TRBD1. V was clipped by 3 bases and J by 5 bases; unmatched bases: 4. This CDR3 spans 15 amino acids. The V gene's germline CDR1 is KGHSH and CDR2 LQKENI. CDR3 nucleotides: TGTGCCAGCTCACCGGGACAGGGGACGGATCAGCCCCAGCATTTT. It translates to CASSPGQGTDQPQHF.

The DNA of the CDR3 is TGTGCCAGCAGCAATCAACCTAGCGGGAGCTTGTATGAGCAGTTCTTC. It translates to CASSNQPSGSLYEQFF. This sequence joins TRBV9 and TRBJ2-1, with 10 bases that match TRBD2. The CDR3 is made up of 16 amino acids. The V gene end was trimmed by 4 bases and the J gene end by 8 bases; junction bases not matched to a gene: 12. The germline gives CDR1 SGDLS, CDR2 YYNGEE.

This clonotype was found many times. V usage is TRBV12-3 or TRBV12-4 and J usage is TRBJ2-1, with TRBD2 matching 9 bases. V was clipped by 7 bases and J by 7 bases; unmatched bases: 8. The CDR3 loop spans 14 amino acids. CDR3 coding DNA: TGTGCCAGCACCACGGGACTAGCACCTAATGAGCAGTTCTTC. Protein: CASTTGLAPNEQFF.

The J gene is TRBJ2-2, the V gene TRBV20-1; 10 nucleotides align to TRBD2. The germline V gene encodes CDR1 DFQATT and CDR2 SNEGSKA (reference sequence). This CDR3 is built from 14 residues. V lost 5 bases and J lost 4; bases outside the gene matches: 4. CDR3 loop: CSASSGSGTGELFF. The CDR3 nucleotides read TGCAGTGCTTCTAGCGGGAGTGGCACCGGGGAGCTGTTTTTT.

V and J are TRBV7-9 and TRBJ2-3, with TRBD2 identical over 12 bases. V was clipped by 7 bases and J by 0 bases; unmatched bases: 5. CDR1 SEHNR and CDR2 FQNEAQ come from the germline V gene (reference sequence). CDR3 size: 16 residues. CDR3 sequence: CASTKGTSGSTDTQYF. The CDR3 nucleotides are TGTGCCAGCACCAAGGGGACTAGCGGGAGCACAGATACGCAGTATTTT.

This clonotype was detected only a few times. This rearrangement joins TRBV6-1 to TRBJ1-2; D is perhaps TRBD1 (5 bases). Trimming cost V 1 base and J 1 base, with 22 bases left between them. The CDR3 covers 19 residues. Germline V gene data show CDR1 as MNHNS and CDR2 as SASEGT. CDR3 bases: TGTGCCAGCAGTGAAGTTTTTGGACGGACGGGGGGGAGTAACTATGGCTACACCTTC. This encodes CASSEVFGRTGGSNYGYTF.

The CDR3 nucleotides are TGTGCCAGCAGTCGGACAAGCCGAGGCAAAAACATTCAGTACTTC. Its translation: CASSRTSRGKNIQYF. V and J are TRBV6-1 and TRBJ2-4, with TRBD1 as a possible D gene (5 bases). CDR3 length: 15 amino acids. Germline-derived CDR1 and CDR2 are MNHNS and SASEGT. Trimming removed 5 bases at V and 3 bases at J, with 14 bases between.

There are a few counts of this clonotype. The gene calls are TRBV5-1 and TRBJ2-1; D might be TRBD2 (7 bases). The V gene's germline CDR1 is SGHRS and CDR2 YFSETQ. This CDR3 region has 16 residues. V was cut by 4 bases and J by 8 bases, with 22 bases left in between. CDR3 in DNA: TGCGCCAGCAGCCCAGGATCCCGGGGGGCGACTTATGAGCAGTTCTTC. It encodes CASSPGSRGATYEQFF.

Many counts were recorded for this clonotype. Written as DNA, the CDR3 is TGTGCCAGCAGTTTACGTCCGTTTGGGTTGGCGCCCCTGGGAGTCAATGAGCAGTTCTTC. Protein sequence: CASSLRPFGLAPLGVNEQFF. The chain uses TRBV12-3 or TRBV12-4 and TRBJ2-1; tentatively, D is TRBD2 (5 bases). The CDR3 contains 20 residues. V dropped 2 bases and J dropped 6 bases, with 29 bases sitting between them.

This clonotype has just a few counts. This chain uses TRBV28 with TRBJ2-6, with 11 bases aligning to TRBD1. V lost 6 bases to trimming and J lost 2 bases; unmatched junction nucleotides: 6. Germline-derived CDR1 and CDR2 are MDHEN and SYDVKM. The CDR3 has 17 residues. The CDR3 sequence: CASRHRDRGAGANVLTF. DNA of the CDR3: TGTGCCAGCAGACACCGGGACAGGGGGGCTGGGGCCAACGTCCTGACTTTC. Using reference TRBV28 and TRBJ2-6 for the parts outside the CDR3, the full variable domain is DVKVTQSSRYLVKRTGEKVFLECVQDMDHENMFWYRQDPGLGLRLIYFSYDVKMKEKGDIPEGYSVSREKKERFSLILESASTNQTSMYLCASRHRDRGAGANVLTFGAGSRLTVL.

V and J are TRBV9 and TRBJ2-3, with 8 bases that match TRBD2. V dropped 0 bases and J dropped 6; count of bases not matched to a gene: 9. The CDR3 has 16 amino acids. The germline V gene has CDR1 SGDLS and CDR2 YYNGEE. The chain's CDR3 is CASSVVTQRELDTQYF. The CDR3 DNA reads as TGTGCCAGCAGCGTAGTCACCCAGCGGGAGTTGGATACGCAGTATTTT.

This clonotype was counted a few times. This chain uses TRBV4-3 with TRBJ1-2, with 8 bases that match TRBD1. Germline V gene sequence: CDR1 LGHNA, CDR2 YSLEER. The CDR3 consists of 14 residues. After removal of 3 bases from V and 6 bases from J, the junction contained 6 bases not matched to a gene. CDR3 residues: CASSQQDRENGYTF. In nucleotides, the CDR3 is TGCGCCAGCAGCCAGCAGGACAGGGAAAATGGCTACACCTTC.

There are a few counts of this clonotype. The chain uses TRBV5-1 and TRBJ2-5; 10 bases align to TRBD2. Unmatched junction bases numbered 6, after V lost 2 bases and J lost 2 bases. The V gene's germline CDR1 is SGHRS and CDR2 YFSETQ. The CDR3 runs to 16 residues. The CDR3 protein is CASSFRTSGPQETQYF. The CDR3 DNA sequence: TGCGCCAGCAGCTTCAGGACTAGCGGTCCGCAAGAGACCCAGTACTTC.

The chain joins TRBV27 to TRBJ1-5; TRBD1 agrees at 8 bases. The CDR3 sequence is 14 residues long. Germline loops: CDR1 MNHEY, CDR2 SMNVEV (reference sequence). After removal of 3 bases from V and 7 bases from J, the junction contained 5 bases not matched to a gene. The CDR3 sequence is CASSFAGGGQPQHF. For the CDR3, the DNA is TGTGCCAGCAGTTTTGCAGGGGGCGGGCAGCCCCAGCATTTT.

This clonotype was picked up many times. The chain combines TRBV18 with TRBJ1-4; 7 bases agree with TRBD1. The CDR3 is 15 residues long. Germline-derived CDR1 and CDR2 are KGHSH and LQKENI. After removal of 3 bases from V and 2 bases from J, the junction contained 3 bases not matched to a gene. The CDR3 DNA is TGTGCCAGCTCACCCCGACAGGGCACTAATGAAAAACTGTTTTTT. Amino acid sequence: CASSPRQGTNEKLFF.

This clonotype has at least ten counts. The rearrangement links TRBV11-2 to TRBJ2-5; D is possibly TRBD2 (5 bases). Germline V gives CDR1 SGHAT, CDR2 FQNNGV. The V end lost 3 bases, the J end lost 2 bases, and 19 bases lay between the germline ends. This CDR3 is 17 amino acids long. Written as DNA, the CDR3 is TGTGCCAGCAGCTTGGGGAGAAGAGAGGCGTGGCAAGAGACCCAGTACTTC. Amino acids: CASSLGRREAWQETQYF. Combining the CDR3 with reference TRBV11-2 and TRBJ2-5 gives the whole variable domain EAGVAQSPRYKIIEKRQSVAFWCNPISGHATLYWYQQILGQGPKLLIQFQNNGVVDDSQLPKDRFSAERLKGVDSTLKIQPAKLEDSAVYLCASSLGRREAWQETQYFGPGTRLLVL.

This clonotype was counted ten times or more. The chain carries TRBV6-2 or TRBV6-3 and TRBJ2-7; the match to TRBD1 covers 7 bases. V was clipped by 8 bases and J by 3 bases; unmatched bases: 16. This CDR3 spans 16 amino acids. Germline V CDR1 and CDR2: MNHEY, SVGEGT. The CDR3 is CASGNTGRWTGYEQYF. DNA for the CDR3: TGTGCCAGCGGAAATACCGGGCGTTGGACAGGCTACGAGCAGTACTTC.